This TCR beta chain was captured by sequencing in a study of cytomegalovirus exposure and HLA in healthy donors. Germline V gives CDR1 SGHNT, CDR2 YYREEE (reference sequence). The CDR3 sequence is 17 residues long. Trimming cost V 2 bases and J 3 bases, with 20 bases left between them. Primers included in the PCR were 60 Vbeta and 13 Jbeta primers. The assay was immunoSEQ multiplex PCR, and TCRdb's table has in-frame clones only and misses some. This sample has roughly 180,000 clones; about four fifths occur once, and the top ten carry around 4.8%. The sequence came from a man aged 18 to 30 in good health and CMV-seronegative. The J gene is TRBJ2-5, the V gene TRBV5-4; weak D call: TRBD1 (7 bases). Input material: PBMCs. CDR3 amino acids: CASSFNGLEGAKETQYF. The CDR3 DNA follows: TGTGCCAGCAGCTTTAATGGTTTGGAGGGGGCAAAAGAGACCCAGTACTTC.